These T cell receptor beta chains were read from a single sample in a study of control samples from healthy donors and cancer patients. Only in-frame clones appear in the TCRdb table, and some are missing; sequencing was by immunoSEQ multiplex PCR. This sample has about 130,000 clones; 92% occur once, and the top ten carry less than 2.5%. The specimen sequenced was blood. Receptor source: a woman between 50 and 59 years old in good health. Both conserved end residues are part of each CDR3. D genes are given only for firm matches. Not every row has a clone size; where given, it reads once, few, many or a size class.

V gene: TRBV2; J gene: TRBJ1-5; D gene: TRBD1; clone size: NA; CDR3 protein: CASSGTANRGQPQHF; CDR3 DNA: TGTGCCAGCAGCGGCACTGCTAACAGGGGTCAGCCCCAGCATTTT
V gene: TRBV2; J gene: TRBJ2-2; D gene: TRBD2; clone size: NA; CDR3 protein: CASEGRENTGELFF; CDR3 DNA: TGTGCCAGCGAAGGGAGGGAGAACACCGGGGAGCTGTTTTTT
V gene: TRBV10-2; J gene: TRBJ1-4; D gene: NA; clone size: NA; CDR3 protein: CASSESGRGEEKLFF; CDR3 DNA: TGCGCCAGCAGTGAGTCTGGACGTGGGGAGGAAAAACTGTTTTTT
V gene: TRBV25-1; J gene: TRBJ1-3; D gene: NA; clone size: NA; CDR3 protein: CASSEIGGQNENTIYF; CDR3 DNA: TGTGCCAGCAGTGAAATTGGGGGGCAAAACGAAAACACCATATATTTT
V gene: TRBV6-2/TRBV6-3; J gene: TRBJ2-4; D gene: TRBD2; clone size: NA; CDR3 protein: CASSSGTSAVLQYF; CDR3 DNA: TGTGCCAGCAGTTCAGGGACTAGCGCAGTACTTCAGTACTTC
V gene: TRBV15; J gene: TRBJ2-7; D gene: TRBD1; clone size: NA; CDR3 protein: CATSSRTGGDEQYF; CDR3 DNA: TGTGCCACCAGCTCCCGGACAGGGGGAGACGAGCAGTACTTC
V gene: TRBV5-6; J gene: TRBJ2-2; D gene: TRBD2; clone size: NA; CDR3 protein: CASSSLGGVAGDLTGELFF; CDR3 DNA: TGTGCCAGCAGCTCCCTGGGGGGGGTAGCGGGAGACCTCACCGGGGAGCTGTTTTTT
V gene: TRBV30; J gene: TRBJ1-3; D gene: NA; clone size: once; CDR3 protein: CAWSSVDTIYF; CDR3 DNA: TGTGCCTGGAGTTCTGTCGACACCATATATTTT
V gene: TRBV7-3; J gene: TRBJ2-6; D gene: NA; clone size: NA; CDR3 protein: CASSLRLLPLRQRGETGANVLTF; CDR3 DNA: TGTGCCAGCAGCTTAAGGCTCCTCCCCCTGCGACAGAGAGGAGAAACTGGGGCCAACGTCCTGACTTTC
V gene: TRBV3-1/TRBV3-2; J gene: TRBJ2-2; D gene: NA; clone size: NA; CDR3 protein: CASSQIQGSGELFF; CDR3 DNA: TGTGCCAGCAGCCAAATTCAGGGGTCCGGGGAGCTGTTTTTT
V gene: TRBV19; J gene: TRBJ2-1; D gene: TRBD1; clone size: NA; CDR3 protein: CASSRGTGAPTDNEQFF; CDR3 DNA: TGTGCCAGTAGCCGCGGGACAGGGGCTCCTACCGACAATGAGCAGTTCTTC
V gene: TRBV6-6; J gene: TRBJ1-1; D gene: NA; clone size: NA; CDR3 protein: CASSRNTEAFF; CDR3 DNA: TGTGCCAGCAGCCGGAACACTGAAGCTTTCTTT
V gene: TRBV6-5; J gene: TRBJ1-1; D gene: NA; clone size: NA; CDR3 protein: CASTRTTENTEAFF; CDR3 DNA: TGTGCCAGCACCAGGACCACAGAGAACACTGAAGCTTTCTTT
V gene: TRBV19; J gene: TRBJ1-6; D gene: NA; clone size: NA; CDR3 protein: CASSIPGREGTNSPLHF; CDR3 DNA: TGTGCCAGTAGTATCCCGGGCAGGGAGGGTACTAATTCACCCCTCCACTTT
V gene: TRBV14; J gene: TRBJ1-2; D gene: NA; clone size: NA; CDR3 protein: CASSQGPNYGYTF; CDR3 DNA: TGTGCCAGCAGCCAAGGTCCTAACTATGGCTACACCTTC
V gene: TRBV27; J gene: TRBJ1-2; D gene: NA; clone size: NA; CDR3 protein: CASSLRQPTNYGYTF; CDR3 DNA: TGTGCCAGCAGTTTAAGGCAGCCAACCAACTATGGCTACACCTTC
V gene: TRBV9; J gene: TRBJ1-3; D gene: TRBD1; clone size: NA; CDR3 protein: CASSVDGTASGNTIYF; CDR3 DNA: TGTGCCAGCAGCGTAGACGGGACAGCCTCTGGAAACACCATATATTTT
V gene: TRBV24-1; J gene: TRBJ1-2; D gene: NA; clone size: NA; CDR3 protein: CATSDLRGLGWGGYTF; CDR3 DNA: TGTGCCACCAGTGATTTGCGGGGCCTTGGGTGGGGTGGCTACACCTTC
V gene: TRBV10-1; J gene: TRBJ1-4; D gene: NA; clone size: few; CDR3 protein: CASSGSSTDFDEKLFF; CDR3 DNA: TGCGCCAGCAGTGGTAGTTCGACGGACTTTGATGAAAAACTGTTTTTT
V gene: TRBV5-1; J gene: TRBJ1-1; D gene: NA; clone size: NA; CDR3 protein: CASSLVAMEGNTEAFF; CDR3 DNA: TGCGCCAGCAGCTTGGTGGCCATGGAGGGAAACACTGAAGCTTTCTTT
V gene: TRBV25-1; J gene: TRBJ2-7; D gene: TRBD1; clone size: NA; CDR3 protein: CASSRTGEFSYEQYF; CDR3 DNA: TGTGCCAGCAGTCGGACAGGGGAATTCTCCTACGAGCAGTACTTC
V gene: TRBV7-9; J gene: TRBJ1-1; D gene: NA; clone size: NA; CDR3 protein: CASSRLPTAAFF; CDR3 DNA: TGTGCCAGCAGCCGCCTTCCGACAGCGGCTTTCTTT
V gene: TRBV5-1; J gene: TRBJ1-5; D gene: NA; clone size: few; CDR3 protein: CASSDDGQNQPQHF; CDR3 DNA: TGCGCCAGCAGCGACGATGGACAGAATCAGCCCCAGCATTTT
V gene: TRBV14; J gene: TRBJ1-1; D gene: TRBD1; clone size: NA; CDR3 protein: CASSQRTGGETEAFF; CDR3 DNA: TGTGCCAGCAGCCAAAGGACAGGGGGCGAGACTGAAGCTTTCTTT
V gene: TRBV6-5; J gene: TRBJ1-3; D gene: NA; clone size: NA; CDR3 protein: CASTWGSGNTIYF; CDR3 DNA: TGTGCCAGCACCTGGGGTTCTGGAAACACCATATATTTT
V gene: TRBV15; J gene: TRBJ2-3; D gene: NA; clone size: NA; CDR3 protein: CATSRPGLPFLTDTQYF; CDR3 DNA: TGTGCCACCAGCAGACCGGGACTCCCTTTTTTGACAGATACGCAGTATTTT
V gene: TRBV6-5; J gene: TRBJ1-2; D gene: NA; clone size: NA; CDR3 protein: CASSYSTVSGYTF; CDR3 DNA: TGTGCCAGCAGTTACTCCACAGTGAGTGGCTACACCTTC
V gene: TRBV5-4; J gene: TRBJ1-4; D gene: NA; clone size: NA; CDR3 protein: CASSVDRTEKLFF; CDR3 DNA: TGTGCCAGCAGTGTAGACAGGACCGAAAAACTGTTTTTT
V gene: TRBV2; J gene: TRBJ2-7; D gene: NA; clone size: NA; CDR3 protein: CASRRSTGTGGGGQYF; CDR3 DNA: TGTGCCAGCAGGAGATCAACCGGGACAGGCGGGGGAGGGCAGTACTTC
V gene: TRBV7-6; J gene: TRBJ1-2; D gene: NA; clone size: NA; CDR3 protein: CASSLGVGAGYGYTF; CDR3 DNA: TGTGCCAGCAGCCTCGGGGTAGGGGCGGGCTATGGCTACACCTTC
V gene: TRBV7-9; J gene: TRBJ2-2; D gene: NA; clone size: few; CDR3 protein: CASSRSISGNTGELFF; CDR3 DNA: TGTGCCAGCAGCCGATCCATTAGCGGTAACACCGGGGAGCTGTTTTTT
V gene: TRBV5-1; J gene: TRBJ1-3; D gene: TRBD1; clone size: NA; CDR3 protein: CASSLVGTGADTIYF; CDR3 DNA: TGCGCCAGCAGCTTGGTAGGGACAGGGGCTGACACCATATATTTT
V gene: TRBV9; J gene: TRBJ1-1; D gene: NA; clone size: NA; CDR3 protein: CASSVANQAAAEAFF; CDR3 DNA: TGTGCCAGCAGCGTAGCGAATCAGGCCGCGGCTGAAGCTTTCTTT
V gene: TRBV28; J gene: TRBJ2-2; D gene: TRBD2; clone size: NA; CDR3 protein: CASGTSGRNTGELFF; CDR3 DNA: TGTGCCAGCGGAACTAGCGGGAGGAACACCGGGGAGCTGTTTTTT
V gene: TRBV24-1; J gene: TRBJ1-5; D gene: NA; clone size: NA; CDR3 protein: CATSDGWSNQPQHF; CDR3 DNA: TGTGCCACCAGTGATGGTTGGAGCAATCAGCCCCAGCATTTT
V gene: TRBV2; J gene: TRBJ1-3; D gene: NA; clone size: NA; CDR3 protein: CASSGMEVLGNTIYF; CDR3 DNA: TGTGCCAGCAGTGGGATGGAGGTCTTAGGAAACACCATATATTTT
V gene: TRBV2; J gene: TRBJ1-4; D gene: NA; clone size: NA; CDR3 protein: CATTRVQGTGEKLFF; CDR3 DNA: TGTGCCACCACGAGGGTTCAGGGGACCGGCGAAAAACTGTTTTTT